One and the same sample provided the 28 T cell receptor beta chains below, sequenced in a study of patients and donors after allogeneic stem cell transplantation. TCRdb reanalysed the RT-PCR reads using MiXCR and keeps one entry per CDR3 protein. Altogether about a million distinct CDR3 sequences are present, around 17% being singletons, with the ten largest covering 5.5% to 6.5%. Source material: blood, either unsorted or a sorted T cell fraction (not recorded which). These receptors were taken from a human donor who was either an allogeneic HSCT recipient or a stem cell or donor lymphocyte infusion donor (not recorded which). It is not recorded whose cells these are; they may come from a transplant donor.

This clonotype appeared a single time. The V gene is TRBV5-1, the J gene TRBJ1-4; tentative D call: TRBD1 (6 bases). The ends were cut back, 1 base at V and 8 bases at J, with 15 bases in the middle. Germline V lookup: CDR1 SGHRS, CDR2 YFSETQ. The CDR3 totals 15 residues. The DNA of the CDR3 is TGCGCCAGCAGCTTGAACCCTGCCAGGGGAGAAAAACTGTTTTTT. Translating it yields CASSLNPARGEKLFF.

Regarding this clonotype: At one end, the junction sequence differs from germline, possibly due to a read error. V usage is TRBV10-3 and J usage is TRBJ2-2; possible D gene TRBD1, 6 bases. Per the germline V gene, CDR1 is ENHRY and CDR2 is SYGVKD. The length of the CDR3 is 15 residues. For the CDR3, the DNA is TGTGCCATCAATAGGGACACAGCGAACACCGAGGAGCTGTTTTTT. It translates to CAINRDTANTEELFF.

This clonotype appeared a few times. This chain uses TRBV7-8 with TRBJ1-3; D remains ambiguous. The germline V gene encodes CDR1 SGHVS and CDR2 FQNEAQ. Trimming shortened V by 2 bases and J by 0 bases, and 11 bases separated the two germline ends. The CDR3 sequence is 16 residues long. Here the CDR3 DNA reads TGTGCCAGCAGCTTAATGACCAAGAGCTCTGGAAACACCATATATTTT. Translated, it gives CASSLMTKSSGNTIYF.

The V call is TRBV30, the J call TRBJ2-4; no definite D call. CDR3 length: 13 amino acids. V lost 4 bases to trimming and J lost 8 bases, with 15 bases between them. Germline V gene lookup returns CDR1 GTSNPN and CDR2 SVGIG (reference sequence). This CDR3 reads CAWNLRPRDIQYF. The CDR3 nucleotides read TGTGCCTGGAACCTCCGGCCTCGGGACATTCAGTACTTC.

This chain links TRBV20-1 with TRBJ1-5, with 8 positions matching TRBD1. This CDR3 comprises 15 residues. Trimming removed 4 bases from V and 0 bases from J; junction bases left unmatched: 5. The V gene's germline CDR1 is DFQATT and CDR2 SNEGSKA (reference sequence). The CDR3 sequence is CSATDRGFSNQPQHF. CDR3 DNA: TGCAGTGCTACCGACAGGGGATTTAGCAATCAGCCCCAGCATTTT.

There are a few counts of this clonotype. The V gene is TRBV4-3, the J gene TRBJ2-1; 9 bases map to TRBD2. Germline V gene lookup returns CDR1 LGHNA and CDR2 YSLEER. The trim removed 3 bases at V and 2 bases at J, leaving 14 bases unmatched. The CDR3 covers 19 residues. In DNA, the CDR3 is TGCGCCAGCAGCCAGGGGTGGGGTAGCGGGGGCCTCGCCTACAATGAGCAGTTCTTC. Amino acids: CASSQGWGSGGLAYNEQFF.

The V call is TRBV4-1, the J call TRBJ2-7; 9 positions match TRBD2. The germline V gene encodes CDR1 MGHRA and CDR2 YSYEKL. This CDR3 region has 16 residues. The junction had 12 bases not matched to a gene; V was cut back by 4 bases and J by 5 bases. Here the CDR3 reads CASSPTVAGAPHEQYF. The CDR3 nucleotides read TGCGCCAGCAGCCCTACTGTAGCGGGGGCCCCCCACGAGCAGTACTTC.

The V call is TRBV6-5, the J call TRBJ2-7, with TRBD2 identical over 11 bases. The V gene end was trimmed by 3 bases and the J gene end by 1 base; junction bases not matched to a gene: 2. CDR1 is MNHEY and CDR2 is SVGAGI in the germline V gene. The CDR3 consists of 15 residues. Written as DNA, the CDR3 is TGTGCCAGCAGTTATCGACTAGCGGGGTCCTACGAGCAGTACTTC. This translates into CASSYRLAGSYEQYF.

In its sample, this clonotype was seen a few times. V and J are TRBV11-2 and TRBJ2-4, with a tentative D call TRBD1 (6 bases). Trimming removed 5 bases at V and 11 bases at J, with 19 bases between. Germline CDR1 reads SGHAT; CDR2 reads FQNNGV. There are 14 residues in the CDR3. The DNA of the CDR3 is TGTGCCAGCAGCATGACAGGTCCCTTTGCGGTTCAGTACTTC. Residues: CASSMTGPFAVQYF. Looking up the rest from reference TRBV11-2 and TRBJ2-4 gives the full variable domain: EAGVAQSPRYKIIEKRQSVAFWCNPISGHATLYWYQQILGQGPKLLIQFQNNGVVDDSQLPKDRFSAERLKGVDSTLKIQPAKLEDSAVYLCASSMTGPFAVQYFGAGTRLSVL.

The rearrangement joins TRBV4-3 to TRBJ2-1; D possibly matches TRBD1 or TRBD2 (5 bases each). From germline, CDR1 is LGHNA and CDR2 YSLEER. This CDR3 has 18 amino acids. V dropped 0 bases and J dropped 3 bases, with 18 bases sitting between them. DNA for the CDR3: TGCGCCAGCAGCCAAGACGGGTTCGTGGGGGTCAACTACAATGAGCAGTTCTTC. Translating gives CASSQDGFVGVNYNEQFF.

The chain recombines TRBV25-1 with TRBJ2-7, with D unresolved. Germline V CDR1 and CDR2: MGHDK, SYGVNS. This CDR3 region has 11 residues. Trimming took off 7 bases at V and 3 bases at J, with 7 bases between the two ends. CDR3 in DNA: TGTGCCAGCAAAGACTTCTACGAGCAGTACTTC. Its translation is CASKDFYEQYF.

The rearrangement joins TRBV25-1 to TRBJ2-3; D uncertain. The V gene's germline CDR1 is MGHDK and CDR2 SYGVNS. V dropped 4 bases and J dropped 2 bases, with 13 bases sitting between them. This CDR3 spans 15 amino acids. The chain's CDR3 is CASSVRVQTTDTQYF. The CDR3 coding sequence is TGTGCCAGCAGTGTTAGGGTACAAACCACAGATACGCAGTATTTT. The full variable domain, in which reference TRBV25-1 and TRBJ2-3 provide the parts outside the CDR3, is EADIYQTPRYLVIGTGKKITLECSQTMGHDKMYWYQQDPGMELHLIHYSYGVNSTEKGDLSSESTVSRIRTEHFPLTLESARPSHTSQYLCASSVRVQTTDTQYFGPGTRLTVL.

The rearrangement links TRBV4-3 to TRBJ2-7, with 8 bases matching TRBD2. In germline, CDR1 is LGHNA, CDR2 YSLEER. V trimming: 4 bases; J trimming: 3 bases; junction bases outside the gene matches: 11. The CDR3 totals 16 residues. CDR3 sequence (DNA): TGCGCCAGCAGCCCTGACAACGGGGGGGGCATCTACGAGCAGTACTTC. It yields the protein CASSPDNGGGIYEQYF.

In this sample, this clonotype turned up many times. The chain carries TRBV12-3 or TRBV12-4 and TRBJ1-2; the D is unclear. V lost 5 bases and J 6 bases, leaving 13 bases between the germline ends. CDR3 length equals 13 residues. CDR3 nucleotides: TGTGCCAGCAGTCCACGAGGCGCTCATGGCTACACCTTC. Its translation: CASSPRGAHGYTF.

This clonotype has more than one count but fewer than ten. CDR3 amino acids: CASSPLDRPNGYTF. In DNA form, the CDR3 reads TGTGCCAGCAGCCCTTTAGACAGGCCTAATGGCTACACCTTC. The gene calls are TRBV7-8 and TRBJ1-2, with D possibly TRBD1 on 6 matching bases. CDR1 is SGHVS and CDR2 is FQNEAQ in the germline V gene. There are 14 residues in the CDR3. With 5 bases removed from V and 6 bases from J, the gap between germline ends came to 16 bases.

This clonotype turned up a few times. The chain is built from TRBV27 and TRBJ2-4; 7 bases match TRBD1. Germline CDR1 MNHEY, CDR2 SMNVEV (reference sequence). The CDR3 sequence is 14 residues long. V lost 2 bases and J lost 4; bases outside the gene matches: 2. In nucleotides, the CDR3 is TGTGCCAGCAGTTTAAAGACAGGGAAAAACATTCAGTACTTC. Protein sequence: CASSLKTGKNIQYF.

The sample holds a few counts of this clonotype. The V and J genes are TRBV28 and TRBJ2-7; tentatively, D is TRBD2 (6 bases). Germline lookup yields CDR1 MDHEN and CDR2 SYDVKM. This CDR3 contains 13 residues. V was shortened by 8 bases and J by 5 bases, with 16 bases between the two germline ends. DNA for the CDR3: TGTGCCAGCTCCCTAGCGAGCGCGGACGAGCAGTACTTC. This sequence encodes CASSLASADEQYF.

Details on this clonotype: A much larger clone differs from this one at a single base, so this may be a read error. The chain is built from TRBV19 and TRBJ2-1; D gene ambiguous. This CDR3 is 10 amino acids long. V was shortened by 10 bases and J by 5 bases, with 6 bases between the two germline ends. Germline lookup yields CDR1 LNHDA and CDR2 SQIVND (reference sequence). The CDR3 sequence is CATGNNEQFF. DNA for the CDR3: TGTGCCACCGGAAACAATGAGCAGTTCTTC.

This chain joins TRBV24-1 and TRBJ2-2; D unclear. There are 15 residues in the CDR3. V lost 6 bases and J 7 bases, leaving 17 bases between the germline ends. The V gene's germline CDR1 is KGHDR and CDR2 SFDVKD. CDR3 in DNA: TGTGCCACCAGTTCCCTGGACGGGCTCCACGGGGAGCTGTTTTTT. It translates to CATSSLDGLHGELFF.

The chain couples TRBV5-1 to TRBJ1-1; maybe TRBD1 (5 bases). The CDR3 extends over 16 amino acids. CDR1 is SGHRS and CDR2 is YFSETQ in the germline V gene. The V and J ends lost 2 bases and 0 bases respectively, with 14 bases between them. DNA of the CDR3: TGCGCCAGCAGCTTTTCTCCGGGACGGATGAACACTGAAGCTTTCTTT. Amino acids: CASSFSPGRMNTEAFF. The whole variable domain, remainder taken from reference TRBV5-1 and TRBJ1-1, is KAGVTQTPRYLIKTRGQQVTLSCSPISGHRSVSWYQQTPGQGLQFLFEYFSETQRNKGNFPGRFSGRQFSNSRSEMNVSTLELGDSALYLCASSFSPGRMNTEAFFGQGTRLTVV.

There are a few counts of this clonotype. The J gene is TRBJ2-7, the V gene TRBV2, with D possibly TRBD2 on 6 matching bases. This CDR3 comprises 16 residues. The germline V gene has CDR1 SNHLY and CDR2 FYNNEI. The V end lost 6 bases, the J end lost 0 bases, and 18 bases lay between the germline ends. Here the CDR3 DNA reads TGTGCCAGCAGAAGGGGAGGCACGACTTACTCCTACGAGCAGTACTTC. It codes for CASRRGGTTYSYEQYF.

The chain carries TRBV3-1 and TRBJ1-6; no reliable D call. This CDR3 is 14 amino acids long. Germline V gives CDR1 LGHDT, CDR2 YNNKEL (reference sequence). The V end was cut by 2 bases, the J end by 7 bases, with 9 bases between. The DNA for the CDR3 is TGTGCCAGCAGCCAAAGGATCCTCAATTCACCCCTCCACTTT. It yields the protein CASSQRILNSPLHF.

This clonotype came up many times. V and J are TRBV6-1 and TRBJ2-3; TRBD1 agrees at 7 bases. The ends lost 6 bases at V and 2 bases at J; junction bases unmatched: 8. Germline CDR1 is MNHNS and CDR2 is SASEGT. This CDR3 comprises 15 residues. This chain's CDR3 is CASSYAGTDTDTQYF. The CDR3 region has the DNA TGTGCCAGCAGCTATGCCGGGACAGACACAGATACGCAGTATTTT.

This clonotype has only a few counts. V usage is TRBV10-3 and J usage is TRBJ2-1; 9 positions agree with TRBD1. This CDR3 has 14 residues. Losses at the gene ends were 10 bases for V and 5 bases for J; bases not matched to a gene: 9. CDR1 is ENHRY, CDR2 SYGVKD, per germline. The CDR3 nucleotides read TGTGCCACCCTTCGGGGACAGGGAAACAATGAGCAGTTCTTC. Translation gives CATLRGQGNNEQFF.

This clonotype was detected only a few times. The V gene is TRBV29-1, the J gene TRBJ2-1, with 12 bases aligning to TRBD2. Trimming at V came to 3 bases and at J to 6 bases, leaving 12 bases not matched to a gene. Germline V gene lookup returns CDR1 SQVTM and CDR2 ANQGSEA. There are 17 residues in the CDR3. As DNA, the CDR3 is TGCAGCGTTGACGGGCTGTCTAGCGGGAGGGCCGTCAATGAGCAGTTCTTC. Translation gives CSVDGLSSGRAVNEQFF.

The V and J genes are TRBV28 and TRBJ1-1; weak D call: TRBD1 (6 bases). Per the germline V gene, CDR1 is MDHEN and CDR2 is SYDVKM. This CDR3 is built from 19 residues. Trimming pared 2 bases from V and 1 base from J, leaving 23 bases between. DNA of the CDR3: TGTGCCAGCAGTTTAAGTTCGGCAGGGGCCTCGGCCGCGAACACTGAAGCTTTCTTT. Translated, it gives CASSLSSAGASAANTEAFF.

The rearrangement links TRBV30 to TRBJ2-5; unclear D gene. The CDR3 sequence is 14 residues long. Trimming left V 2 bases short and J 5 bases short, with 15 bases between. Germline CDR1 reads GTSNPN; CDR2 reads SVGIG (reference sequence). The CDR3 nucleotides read TGTGCCTGGAGTTCTAGGGCAGGCCGGGAGACCCAGTACTTC. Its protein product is CAWSSRAGRETQYF.

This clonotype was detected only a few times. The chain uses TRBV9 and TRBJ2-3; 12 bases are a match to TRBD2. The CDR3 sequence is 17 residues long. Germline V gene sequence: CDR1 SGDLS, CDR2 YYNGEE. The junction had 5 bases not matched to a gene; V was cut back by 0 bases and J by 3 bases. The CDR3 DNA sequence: TGTGCCAGCAGCGTAGCTGACCTAGCGGGAGGGACAGATACGCAGTATTTT. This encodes CASSVADLAGGTDTQYF.